A few counts support the clone carrying this T cell receptor (beta chain). V was trimmed by 8 bases and J by 7 bases, leaving 20 bases between them. The germline V gene has CDR1 MGHDK and CDR2 SYGVNS. CDR3 length equals 15 residues. Amplification used 60 Vbeta primers and 13 Jbeta primers. Clones were read by immunoSEQ multiplex PCR, and TCRdb kept only the in-frame ones, dropping some. The repertoire holds 45,000 to 60,000 clones, with 73% as singletons. The data are from a study of cytomegalovirus exposure and HLA in healthy donors. The gene calls are TRBV25-1 and TRBJ2-2; D may be TRBD2 (6 bases). This clonotype originated in a man younger than 35 in good health and CMV-seronegative. Sequenced input: PBMCs. Here the CDR3 reads CASVGTQGGSGELFF. The DNA of the CDR3 is TGTGCCAGCGTTGGGACCCAGGGAGGTAGCGGGGAGCTGTTTTTT.